This T cell receptor (beta chain) comes out of a study of blood T cell repertoires in COVID-19. On the study more broadly: Sources were T cells, B-cell-depleted T cells, or PBMCs; the material itself was cDNA or gDNA.

In the source study's methods: The assay estimated nucleated cells by amplifying reference gene primers. Sequencing used immunoSEQ multiplex PCR; TCRdb keeps in-frame clones, though not all of them. The V and J calls and clone size were taken over from that table, and D and trimming were inferred from the DNA. Found here are a few hundred thousand clones, 89% of them singletons; the top ten hold roughly an eighth. The receptor was isolated from an older woman with acute or convalescent COVID-19. The sequencing input was peripheral blood.

The CDR3 DNA follows: TGCGCCAGCAGCCCAATAGGGGCCGGGGAGCTGTTTTTT. Protein product: CASSPIGAGELFF. This chain links TRBV4-3 with TRBJ2-2; possibly TRBD1 for D (5 bases). Germline V gives CDR1 LGHNA, CDR2 YSLEER. Trimming took off 4 bases at V and 6 bases at J, with 9 bases between the two ends. The CDR3 consists of 13 residues.